The sequence of this T cell receptor (beta chain) was determined in a study of Graves' ophthalmopathy and Graves' hyperthyroidism (dated 2018 in TCRdb). Notes on the research overall: A patient counted as having stable hyperthyroidism if there was no progression to ophthalmopathy within 18 months of follow-up. In total, around 130 blood samples were TCR-sequenced: 40 to 45 ophthalmopathy, 80 or so hyperthyroidism and 17 hyperthyroidism-to-ophthalmopathy patients. The study used TCR beta repertoire signatures to distinguish Graves' ophthalmopathy from Graves' hyperthyroidism and to predict progression to ophthalmopathy. For independent validation, a separate cohort was made up of around 19 hyperthyroidism patients plus 17 patients who later progressed from hyperthyroidism to ophthalmopathy. Following sample collection, hyperthyroidism patients were given methimazole at a starting dose of 30 mg daily, and ophthalmopathy patients were given high-dose intravenous methylprednisolone. In five to seven hyperthyroidism patients, T-cell repertoires of thyroid tissue and blood were compared. To explore V-J signatures distinguishing ophthalmopathy from hyperthyroidism, a discovery set of approximately 100 patients (43 ophthalmopathy, 55 to 60 stable hyperthyroidism) was enrolled. Findings and caveats that apply to the study as a whole: In validation, the model predicted ophthalmopathy progression with about 71% sensitivity and approximately 75% specificity; approximately 12 predicted patients were CT-confirmed with GO in a median of around 6 months. Ophthalmopathy was separated from stable hyperthyroidism by the 13-signature model with about 88% sensitivity and roughly 83% specificity in cross-validation and with 80%/75% in the test set. Most expanded thyroid clonotypes with a frequency above 0.001 also appeared in blood, which suggests that blood repertoires may reflect the immune response in the thyroid. Sample size was not statistically predetermined, and group allocation was not concealed from the investigators.

This clonotype appeared many times. Its antigen remains undetermined. Base quality data are lacking; no much larger clone is found one base away. CDR1 is given as SEHNR and CDR2 as FQNEAQ, both from the germline V gene (reference sequence). Including the terminal cysteine and phenylalanine, the CDR3 comprises 15 residues. CDR3 DNA only is kept here, 45 bases in frame from base 1. From V the trimming removes 5 bases and from J it removes 5 bases, while the gene matches leave 11 bases of the junction unaccounted for. Patients with hyperthyroidism were aged 18 to 65 years, had been newly diagnosed, and had a disease duration of less than 2 months. Patients with other autoimmune diseases, uncontrolled infections, pregnancy or lactation were excluded from the study. Clinical symptoms, serum thyroxine, TRAb, thyroid ultrasound and orbital computed tomography formed the basis of the diagnosis. Total RNA was extracted with Trizol reagent and quality-checked on an Agilent 2100 Bioanalyzer.

TCR beta CDR3 regions were amplified from RNA transcripts for repertoire sequencing. The first round was an RT-PCR using HTBI primers with the Qiagen OneStep RT-PCR kit, and this first round was followed by a second-round multiplex PCR, then size selection and purification. Libraries were sequenced on an Illumina HiSeq2000 using paired-end 100 bp reads. The study's own analysis went as follows. SOAPnuke was used for read processing, and reads with adapters, uncalled bases, a mean Phred below 15, or no exact constant-primer or identifier match were discarded. High-quality paired reads were merged with COPE v1.2.5. Each unique nucleotide sequence was defined as a clonotype, and clonotypes were aligned to IMGT TRB V, D and J references with MiTCR v1.1. Analysis was restricted to V-J combinations with a frequency above 0.0001, which covered approximately 99% of repertoires. For each V-J combination, a TCR clonal expansion and chaos score was defined as the ratio of F50 clonal expansion to chaos observed in the TCRdist matrix. Welch's t-statistics and random forest were used to narrow the features down to about twelve V-J combinations, which were then fed into a naive Bayes classifier. The similarity between thyroid and blood repertoires was quantified using the Morisita-Horn index. Using fastp at Q25 and MiXCR, TCRdb reprocessed the public reads and kept productive beta chains. Here each entry gathers all rows of one CDR3 protein and keeps the most common genes and DNA. None of the V and J calls come from the authors' own analysis; TCRdb made them. The sample table holds around 590,000 distinct CDR3 sequences, of which approximately 37% were seen once. The top ten clones comprise about 4% of the sample.

This clonotype was obtained from an adult man with Graves' hyperthyroidism. The chain links TRBV7-9 with TRBJ1-1, and 7 junctional nucleotides match TRBD1. What was sequenced was peripheral blood or thyroid tissue (not recorded which). The sequence in DNA is TGTGCCAGCAGCGGGCAGGGGGGGCCGAATACTGAAGCTTTCTTT. Translation gives CASSGQGGPNTEAFF. Reference TRBV7-9 and TRBJ1-1 genes cover what lies past the CDR3, so the full variable domain is DTGVSQNPRHKITKRGQNVTFRCDPISEHNRLYWYRQTLGQGPEFLTYFQNEAQLEKSRLLSDRFSAERPKGSFSTLEIQRTEQGDSAMYLCASSGQGGPNTEAFFGQGTRLTVV.